Sequencing of this T cell receptor beta chain was carried out in a study of cytomegalovirus exposure and HLA in healthy donors. Overall study findings and caveats: Earlier analysis looked at TCR beta V segments, and most were productive about 90% or about 30% of the time. According to the study, 180 or so TCR beta chains were cytomegalovirus-associated. Highly shared sequence variants in one cluster were likely a sequencing artifact.

Notes on this clone: Its specificity is unknown.

This CDR3 region has 13 residues. Germline loops: CDR1 SGDLS, CDR2 YYNGEE. Trimming took 0 bases from V and 8 from J; bases not matched to a gene: 3. The primer mix had 60 Vbeta and 13 Jbeta primers. Libraries were prepared by immunoSEQ multiplex PCR; TCRdb keeps only in-frame clonotypes and omits some of them. Of about 170,000 clones in the sample, around 76% were seen once. The sequenced material came from PBMCs. This TCR derives from a girl between 5 and 17 years old in good health and CMV-seropositive. V gene TRBV9 combines with J gene TRBJ1-2; 8 nucleotides align to TRBD1. The CDR3 DNA follows: TGTGCCAGCAGCGTAGATGGGACAGGCGGCTACACCTTC. Its translation: CASSVDGTGGYTF.